The 8 T cell receptor beta chains listed next were all sequenced from one sample in a study of OX40 agonist ivuxolimab in advanced cancers. Produced via immunoSEQ multiplex PCR; TCRdb's table is partial and in-frame only. Of 15,000 to 20,000 clones listed, 90% were seen once; the top ten hold around 29%. The sequences come from CD4+ or CD8+ T cells sorted from blood, collected in a trial of the OX40 agonist ivuxolimab. These receptors were obtained from an adult with an advanced solid tumor such as melanoma, head and neck, liver or kidney cancer.

This clone appeared a single time. The chain links TRBV7-8 to TRBJ2-7; 11 positions agree with TRBD2. Germline CDR1 and CDR2: SGHVS and FQNEAQ. The junction had 7 bases not matched to a gene; V was cut back by 0 bases and J by 3 bases. This CDR3 has 17 residues. The CDR3 nucleotides read TGTGCCAGCAGCTTAGCTGGGACTAGCGGCACCATCTACGAGCAGTACTTC. Translation: CASSLAGTSGTIYEQYF.

The J gene is TRBJ2-1, the V gene TRBV30, with TRBD2 matching over 9 bases. With V trimmed by 5 bases and J by 8 bases, 16 bases remained unmatched. From germline, CDR1 is GTSNPN and CDR2 SVGIG (reference sequence). The length of the CDR3 is 16 residues. The CDR3 region has the DNA TGTGCCTGGGATGCGGCGGGAGGGCCGACCTCGGATGAGCAGTTCTTC. This sequence encodes CAWDAAGGPTSDEQFF.

The chain carries TRBV19 and TRBJ2-3; 11 bases fit TRBD2. The V and J ends lost 4 bases and 3 bases, in that order; junction bases with no gene match: 9. This CDR3 spans 17 amino acids. Germline-derived CDR1 and CDR2 are LNHDA and SQIVND (reference sequence). The CDR3: CASSSLTSGRGTDTQYF. The CDR3 DNA follows: TGTGCCAGTAGTAGCTTAACTAGCGGGAGAGGAACAGATACGCAGTATTTT.

The J gene is TRBJ2-7, the V gene TRBV6-5; possibly TRBD2 for D (6 bases). The CDR3 length is 14 residues. Germline assignment: CDR1 MNHEY and CDR2 SVGAGI. The V end lost 6 bases, the J end lost 6 bases, and 18 bases lay between the germline ends. CDR3 bases: TGTGCCAGCAGGCCGGGACTTCTCCACTCCGAGCAGTACTTC. It translates to CASRPGLLHSEQYF.

J is TRBJ2-3 and V is TRBV9; 10 positions match TRBD2. Per germline, CDR1 SGDLS and CDR2 YYNGEE. Trimming removed 0 bases from V and 4 bases from J; junction bases left unmatched: 2. This CDR3 is built from 15 residues. CDR3 residues: CASSVGLAGADTQYF. Written as DNA, the CDR3 is TGTGCCAGCAGCGTAGGACTAGCGGGCGCAGATACGCAGTATTTT. Full variable domain (missing parts from reference TRBV9 and TRBJ2-3): DSGVTQTPKHLITATGQRVTLRCSPRSGDLSVYWYQQSLDQGLQFLIQYYNGEERAKGNILERFSAQQFPDLHSELNLSSLELGDSALYFCASSVGLAGADTQYFGPGTRLTVL.

The chain is built from TRBV4-1 and TRBJ2-7; tentatively, D is TRBD1 or TRBD2 (6 bases each). This CDR3 is built from 15 residues. V was cut by 0 bases and J by 0 bases, with 9 bases left in between. Germline CDR1 reads MGHRA; CDR2 reads YSYEKL. CDR3 protein: CASSQEGGSSYEQYF. The CDR3 DNA reads as TGCGCCAGCAGCCAAGAGGGGGGCAGCTCCTACGAGCAGTACTTC.

The genes are TRBV7-6 and TRBJ2-1; D unclear. CDR3 length equals 18 residues. V was clipped by 1 base and J by 4 bases, with 20 bases between them. The germline CDR1 and CDR2 sequences are SGHVS and FNYEAQ. CDR3 in amino acids: CASSLGAGGVDPYNEQFF. DNA for the CDR3: TGTGCCAGCAGCTTAGGTGCCGGTGGGGTGGATCCTTACAATGAGCAGTTCTTC.

In this sample, this clone turned up once. The genes are TRBV10-1 and TRBJ1-1; weak D call: TRBD1 (6 bases). This CDR3 is 12 amino acids long. CDR1 and CDR2 from the germline V gene are WNHNN and SYGVQD (reference sequence). V gave up 6 bases and J gave up 5 bases, with 10 bases separating them. The CDR3: CASRGGGTEAFF. The CDR3 DNA follows: TGCGCCAGCAGAGGGGGAGGAACTGAAGCTTTCTTT.